A selection of T cell receptor beta chains follows, all from one sample in a study of graft-versus-host responses after intestinal transplantation. The method was immunoSEQ multiplex PCR; TCRdb's version includes in-frame clones alone and lacks a portion of them. The repertoire includes more than 90,000 clones, 80% to 95% of them detected once, and over 0.45% sits in the top ten. No cognate antigen is known for these TCRs. The source material was unstimulated CD8+ T cells sorted from spleen or lymph node cells, sampled before intestinal transplant. The receptors stem from a human donor who received an intestinal transplant. CDR3s include the opening cysteine and the closing phenylalanine or tryptophan. Fields, in order: J gene, V gene, D gene, clone size, CDR3 protein, CDR3 DNA. D genes are given only for firm matches. Size values are once, few and many counts, or a class for expanded clones, and some rows have none.

j_call: TRBJ2-7; v_call: TRBV4-2; d_call: TRBD1; clone_size: -; cdr3_aa: CASSSGTGYPYEQYF; cdr3_nt: TGTGCCAGCAGCTCCGGGACAGGGTACCCCTACGAGCAGTACTTC
j_call: TRBJ2-1; v_call: TRBV7-9; d_call: TRBD2; clone_size: -; cdr3_aa: CASSLSGLGGEQFF; cdr3_nt: TGTGCCAGCAGCCTTAGCGGGCTGGGAGGTGAGCAGTTCTTC
j_call: TRBJ1-2; v_call: TRBV19; d_call: -; clone_size: -; cdr3_aa: CASSIGGGNGYTF; cdr3_nt: TGTGCCAGTAGTATAGGGGGGGGAAACGGCTACACCTTC
j_call: TRBJ2-5; v_call: TRBV2; d_call: TRBD2; clone_size: -; cdr3_aa: CASNAGSREGETQYF; cdr3_nt: TGTGCCAGCAATGCAGGCTCAAGGGAGGGAGAGACCCAGTACTTC
j_call: TRBJ1-2; v_call: TRBV5-4; d_call: -; clone_size: -; cdr3_aa: CASSSTMAVYGYTF; cdr3_nt: TGTGCCAGCAGCTCAACAATGGCGGTTTATGGCTACACCTTC
j_call: TRBJ2-1; v_call: TRBV6-5; d_call: -; clone_size: -; cdr3_aa: CASSYKGEQFF; cdr3_nt: TGTGCCAGCAGTTACAAGGGGGAGCAGTTCTTC
j_call: TRBJ2-2; v_call: TRBV19; d_call: TRBD2; clone_size: -; cdr3_aa: CASSISGSNTGELFF; cdr3_nt: TGTGCCAGTAGTATAAGCGGGAGTAACACCGGGGAGCTGTTTTTT
j_call: TRBJ2-1; v_call: TRBV10-2; d_call: TRBD2; clone_size: -; cdr3_aa: CASSDPLAGVPNEQFF; cdr3_nt: TGCGCCAGCAGTGACCCACTAGCGGGAGTCCCAAATGAGCAGTTCTTC
j_call: TRBJ2-7; v_call: TRBV27; d_call: TRBD1; clone_size: -; cdr3_aa: CASSSWTGQTGYEQYF; cdr3_nt: TGTGCCAGCAGTTCCTGGACAGGGCAGACGGGTTACGAGCAGTACTTC
j_call: TRBJ2-7; v_call: TRBV11-3; d_call: TRBD2; clone_size: -; cdr3_aa: CASSRGTSGSLDEQYF; cdr3_nt: TGTGCCAGCAGCAGAGGGACTAGCGGGAGTCTTGACGAGCAGTACTTC
j_call: TRBJ2-1; v_call: TRBV25-1; d_call: TRBD1; clone_size: -; cdr3_aa: CAGSDHGQGGEQFF; cdr3_nt: TGTGCCGGCAGTGACCACGGACAGGGGGGAGAGCAGTTCTTC
j_call: TRBJ2-7; v_call: TRBV27; d_call: TRBD2; clone_size: -; cdr3_aa: CASSPRTSGIYEQYF; cdr3_nt: TGTGCCAGCAGCCCGAGGACTAGCGGGATCTACGAGCAGTACTTC
j_call: TRBJ2-5; v_call: TRBV13; d_call: -; clone_size: -; cdr3_aa: CASSLGPPQGLQETQYF; cdr3_nt: TGTGCCAGCAGCTTAGGGCCACCACAGGGTCTACAAGAGACCCAGTACTTC
j_call: TRBJ2-7; v_call: TRBV27; d_call: -; clone_size: -; cdr3_aa: CASSTGPEAYEQYF; cdr3_nt: TGTGCCAGCAGTACAGGACCCGAGGCCTACGAGCAGTACTTC
j_call: TRBJ2-7; v_call: TRBV6-5; d_call: -; clone_size: -; cdr3_aa: CASSPNREEQYF; cdr3_nt: TGTGCCAGCAGCCCGAACAGGGAGGAGCAGTACTTC
j_call: TRBJ2-2; v_call: TRBV29-1; d_call: -; clone_size: -; cdr3_aa: CSVISGNTGELFF; cdr3_nt: TGCAGCGTTATCTCGGGTAACACCGGGGAGCTGTTTTTT
j_call: TRBJ2-1; v_call: TRBV7-2; d_call: -; clone_size: -; cdr3_aa: CARVFQGREFFSAEQFF; cdr3_nt: TGTGCCAGAGTGTTCCAGGGGCGGGAGTTCTTTAGTGCTGAGCAGTTCTTC
j_call: TRBJ2-7; v_call: TRBV11-2; d_call: TRBD1; clone_size: once; cdr3_aa: CASSLGTGYHEQYF; cdr3_nt: TGTGCCAGCAGCTTGGGGACAGGGTACCACGAGCAGTACTTC
j_call: TRBJ1-1; v_call: TRBV27; d_call: -; clone_size: -; cdr3_aa: CASSLQGINTEAFF; cdr3_nt: TGTGCCAGCAGTTTACAGGGGATAAACACTGAAGCTTTCTTT
j_call: TRBJ2-3; v_call: TRBV6-6; d_call: -; clone_size: -; cdr3_aa: CASRQGPDTQYF; cdr3_nt: TGTGCCAGCAGACAGGGCCCAGATACGCAGTATTTT
j_call: TRBJ2-3; v_call: TRBV5-1; d_call: -; clone_size: once; cdr3_aa: CACTGWWAYPDTQYF; cdr3_nt: TGCGCCTGTACTGGGTGGTGGGCCTATCCAGATACGCAGTATTTT
j_call: TRBJ2-2; v_call: TRBV15; d_call: -; clone_size: once; cdr3_aa: CATSRARFTGELFF; cdr3_nt: TGTGCCACCAGCAGAGCCAGGTTCACCGGGGAGCTGTTTTTT
j_call: TRBJ1-1; v_call: TRBV30; d_call: -; clone_size: -; cdr3_aa: CAWSPGGVGEAFF; cdr3_nt: TGTGCCTGGAGTCCCGGAGGGGTAGGTGAAGCTTTCTTT
j_call: TRBJ1-2; v_call: TRBV7-9; d_call: -; clone_size: -; cdr3_aa: CASSPPLDTVRGYTF; cdr3_nt: TGTGCCAGCAGCCCCCCGCTCGATACGGTGCGAGGCTACACCTTC
j_call: TRBJ1-1; v_call: TRBV9; d_call: -; clone_size: -; cdr3_aa: CASSPQGLNTEAFF; cdr3_nt: TGTGCCAGCAGCCCACAGGGTTTGAACACTGAAGCTTTCTTT
j_call: TRBJ2-3; v_call: TRBV9; d_call: -; clone_size: -; cdr3_aa: CASSVFPKAQELADTQYF; cdr3_nt: TGTGCCAGCAGCGTATTTCCTAAAGCACAGGAGTTGGCGGATACGCAGTATTTT
j_call: TRBJ2-1; v_call: TRBV7-9; d_call: TRBD2; clone_size: -; cdr3_aa: CASSETGTSGRASYNEQFF; cdr3_nt: TGTGCCAGCAGTGAAACCGGGACTAGCGGGAGGGCCAGCTACAATGAGCAGTTCTTC
j_call: TRBJ1-5; v_call: TRBV19; d_call: -; clone_size: -; cdr3_aa: CASSRGSAVSQPQHF; cdr3_nt: TGTGCCAGTAGTCGGGGGTCCGCAGTCAGTCAGCCCCAGCATTTT
j_call: TRBJ1-2; v_call: TRBV12-5; d_call: TRBD1; clone_size: -; cdr3_aa: CASGLFPGQETNYGYTF; cdr3_nt: TGTGCTAGTGGTTTGTTCCCCGGACAGGAAACTAACTATGGCTACACCTTC
j_call: TRBJ2-2; v_call: TRBV4-1; d_call: -; clone_size: -; cdr3_aa: CAVAPGTGELFF; cdr3_nt: TGCGCCGTGGCCCCGGGCACCGGGGAGCTGTTTTTT
j_call: TRBJ2-5; v_call: TRBV7-6; d_call: -; clone_size: -; cdr3_aa: CASSLSGGEETQYF; cdr3_nt: TGTGCCAGCAGCCTCTCTGGCGGGGAAGAGACCCAGTACTTC
j_call: TRBJ2-2; v_call: TRBV7-6; d_call: -; clone_size: -; cdr3_aa: CASSQYSGGTGELFF; cdr3_nt: TGTGCCAGCAGCCAATATAGCGGCGGGACCGGGGAGCTGTTTTTT
j_call: TRBJ2-7; v_call: TRBV4-1; d_call: TRBD2; clone_size: -; cdr3_aa: CASSQDFVGLAYEQYF; cdr3_nt: TGCGCCAGCAGCCAAGATTTTGTAGGACTAGCGTACGAGCAGTACTTC
j_call: TRBJ2-3; v_call: TRBV5-1; d_call: -; clone_size: -; cdr3_aa: CASSFETDTQYF; cdr3_nt: TGCGCCAGCAGCTTCGAGACAGATACGCAGTATTTT
j_call: TRBJ1-2; v_call: TRBV18; d_call: TRBD1; clone_size: -; cdr3_aa: CASSPGTDGYTF; cdr3_nt: TGTGCCAGCTCACCAGGGACAGATGGCTACACCTTC
j_call: TRBJ2-7; v_call: TRBV7-2; d_call: -; clone_size: -; cdr3_aa: CATGFSFYEQYF; cdr3_nt: TGTGCCACCGGCTTTAGTTTTTACGAGCAGTACTTC
j_call: TRBJ1-2; v_call: TRBV4-1; d_call: -; clone_size: -; cdr3_aa: CASSQVPVNRDGYTF; cdr3_nt: TGCGCCAGCAGCCAAGTTCCAGTCAACAGGGACGGCTACACCTTC
j_call: TRBJ2-3; v_call: TRBV7-8; d_call: TRBD2; clone_size: once; cdr3_aa: CASSSTSGIRLDTQYF; cdr3_nt: TGTGCCAGCAGCTCAACTAGCGGGATACGTTTAGATACGCAGTATTTT
j_call: TRBJ1-2; v_call: TRBV28; d_call: -; clone_size: -; cdr3_aa: CASSSPYTINYGYTF; cdr3_nt: TGTGCCAGCAGTTCACCATACACCATTAACTATGGCTACACCTTC
j_call: TRBJ2-2; v_call: TRBV9; d_call: -; clone_size: once; cdr3_aa: CASSAWGGTAGLFGGELFF; cdr3_nt: TGTGCCAGCAGCGCGTGGGGTGGGACTGCAGGGTTGTTTGGCGGGGAGCTGTTTTTT
j_call: TRBJ2-7; v_call: TRBV19; d_call: TRBD2; clone_size: -; cdr3_aa: CASTWTSGSDEQYF; cdr3_nt: TGTGCCAGTACCTGGACTAGCGGGAGCGACGAGCAGTACTTC
j_call: TRBJ2-5; v_call: TRBV11-2; d_call: TRBD2; clone_size: -; cdr3_aa: CASSRLAGHGVQETQYF; cdr3_nt: TGTGCCAGCAGCAGACTAGCGGGTCACGGGGTCCAAGAGACCCAGTACTTC
j_call: TRBJ2-1; v_call: TRBV5-1; d_call: TRBD2; clone_size: -; cdr3_aa: CASSLGLAGRDEQFF; cdr3_nt: TGCGCCAGCAGCTTGGGACTAGCGGGCCGGGATGAGCAGTTCTTC
j_call: TRBJ1-1; v_call: TRBV4-3; d_call: -; clone_size: -; cdr3_aa: CASSLQTVVGAATEAFF; cdr3_nt: TGCGCCAGCAGCCTGCAGACGGTTGTGGGGGCAGCCACTGAAGCTTTCTTT
j_call: TRBJ1-5; v_call: TRBV27; d_call: TRBD1; clone_size: -; cdr3_aa: CASSPRATGGGQPQHF; cdr3_nt: TGTGCCAGCAGTCCCCGGGCAACAGGGGGCGGTCAGCCCCAGCATTTT
j_call: TRBJ1-1; v_call: TRBV30; d_call: -; clone_size: -; cdr3_aa: CAWWDTLNTEAFF; cdr3_nt: TGTGCCTGGTGGGACACCCTGAACACTGAAGCTTTCTTT
j_call: TRBJ2-7; v_call: TRBV27; d_call: -; clone_size: once; cdr3_aa: CASSLSGESYEQYF; cdr3_nt: TGTGCCAGCAGTTTATCTGGGGAGTCCTACGAGCAGTACTTC
j_call: TRBJ1-1; v_call: TRBV9; d_call: TRBD1; clone_size: -; cdr3_aa: CASSVSGGTAFF; cdr3_nt: TGTGCCAGCAGCGTATCAGGGGGGACGGCTTTCTTT
j_call: TRBJ2-7; v_call: TRBV6-1; d_call: -; clone_size: -; cdr3_aa: CASSEWALVSYEQYF; cdr3_nt: TGTGCCAGCAGTGAATGGGCGCTCGTCTCCTACGAGCAGTACTTC
j_call: TRBJ1-2; v_call: TRBV19; d_call: -; clone_size: -; cdr3_aa: CASSIVGAGDNYGYTF; cdr3_nt: TGTGCCAGTAGTATTGTTGGGGCAGGGGACAACTATGGCTACACCTTC